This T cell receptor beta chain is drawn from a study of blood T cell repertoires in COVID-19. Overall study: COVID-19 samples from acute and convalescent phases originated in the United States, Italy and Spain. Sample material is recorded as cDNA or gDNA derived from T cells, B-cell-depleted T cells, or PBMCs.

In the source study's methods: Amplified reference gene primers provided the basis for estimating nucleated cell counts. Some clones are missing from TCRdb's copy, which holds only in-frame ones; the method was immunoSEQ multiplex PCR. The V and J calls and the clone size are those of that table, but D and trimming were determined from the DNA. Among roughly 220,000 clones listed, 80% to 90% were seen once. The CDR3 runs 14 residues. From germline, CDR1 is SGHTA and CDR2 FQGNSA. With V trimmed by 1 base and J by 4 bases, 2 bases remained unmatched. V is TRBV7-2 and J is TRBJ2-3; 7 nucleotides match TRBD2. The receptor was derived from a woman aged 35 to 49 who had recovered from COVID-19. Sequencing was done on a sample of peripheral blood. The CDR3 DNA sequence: TGTGCCAGCAGCTTAGGACTAGCTGCAGATACGCAGTATTTT. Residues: CASSLGLAADTQYF.